This TCR beta chain comes out of a study of T cell responses to AZD1222 COVID-19 vaccine. Notes on this clone: Its antigen is unidentified.

Data came from immunoSEQ multiplex PCR; TCRdb stores just in-frame clones and leaves some out. The table shows approximately 270,000 clones, with around 92% occurring only once. General observations from the study: Every sample of the repertoires postdated the peak T cell response. Regions 160-218 and 743-854 dominated among vaccine-associated CD4 TCRs spanning spike.

Pooled samples include second doses given at about 4 or 12 weeks. Per the germline V gene, CDR1 is SGHTA and CDR2 is FQGNSA. This CDR3 has 14 residues. Trimming took 4 bases from V and 8 from J, leaving 15 bases between them. This receptor was obtained from an adult who received the AZD1222 COVID-19 vaccine. The sample consisted of peripheral blood, taken 28 days after the second AZD1222 dose. The chain carries TRBV7-2 and TRBJ2-1; D may correspond to TRBD1 or TRBD2 (5 bases each). The CDR3 is CASSSRDPGDEQFF. CDR3 DNA sequence: TGTGCCAGCAGCTCCCGGGACCCTGGCGATGAGCAGTTCTTC.